This T cell receptor beta chain was observed in a study of blood T cell repertoires in COVID-19. Turning to the study itself: COVID-19 samples collected from the United States, Italy and Spain covered acute and convalescent phases. In each case, the material was cDNA or gDNA derived from T cells, B-cell-depleted T cells, or PBMCs.

Original processing notes: How many nucleated cells were present was estimated from reference gene primer amplification. TCRdb's table, derived via immunoSEQ multiplex PCR, lists solely in-frame clones and lacks some. V and J calls plus clone size are reproduced from that table; the DNA served to infer D and trimming. This table holds approximately 210,000 clones, about 91% found once. V lost 5 bases and J 10 bases, leaving 14 bases between the germline ends. There are 12 residues in the CDR3. Looked up from germline, CDR1 is MDHEN and CDR2 is SYDVKM. This clone was recorded once. The chain combines TRBV28 with TRBJ1-1; possible D gene TRBD1, 5 bases. This TCR derives from a man aged 25 to 40 with acute or convalescent COVID-19. Sequences were obtained from peripheral blood. The CDR3 reads CASSLIPGGAFF. The CDR3, as DNA: TGTGCCAGCAGTCTCATACCGGGGGGAGCTTTCTTT.